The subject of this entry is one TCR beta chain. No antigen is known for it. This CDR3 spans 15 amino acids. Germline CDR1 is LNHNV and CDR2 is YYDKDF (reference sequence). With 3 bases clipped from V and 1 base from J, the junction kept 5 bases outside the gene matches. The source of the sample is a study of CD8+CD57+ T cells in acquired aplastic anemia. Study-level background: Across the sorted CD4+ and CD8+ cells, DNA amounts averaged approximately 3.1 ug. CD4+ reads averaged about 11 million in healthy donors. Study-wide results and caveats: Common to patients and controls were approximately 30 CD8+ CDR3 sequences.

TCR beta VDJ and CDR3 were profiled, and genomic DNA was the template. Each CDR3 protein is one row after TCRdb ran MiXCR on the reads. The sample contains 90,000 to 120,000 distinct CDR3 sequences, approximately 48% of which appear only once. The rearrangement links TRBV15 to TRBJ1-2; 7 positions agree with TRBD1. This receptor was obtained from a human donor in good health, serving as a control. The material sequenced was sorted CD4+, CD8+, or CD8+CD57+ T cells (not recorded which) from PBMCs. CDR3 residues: CATSSITGDNYGYTF. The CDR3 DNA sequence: TGTGCCACCAGCAGTATTACAGGGGATAACTATGGCTACACCTTC.